A single sample is the source of the 10 T cell receptor beta chains below, sequenced in a study of T cells in Graves' hyperthyroidism and ophthalmopathy. RNA transcripts were the template for amplifying TCR beta CDR3 regions. HTBI primers drove first-round RT-PCR of the TCR CDR3. One entry per CDR3 protein, called by TCRdb with MiXCR from the multiplex PCR reads. The table shows about 380,000 distinct CDR3 sequences, with roughly 13% occurring only once. The sequencing input was blood. The source of these receptors is a man aged 25 to 45 with Graves' hyperthyroidism that later progressed to Graves' ophthalmopathy.

This clonotype was observed many times. The chain employs TRBV30 and TRBJ1-1; the match to TRBD1 covers 10 bases. This CDR3 region has 14 residues. From germline, CDR1 is GTSNPN and CDR2 SVGIG (reference sequence). V dropped 0 bases and J dropped 11; count of bases not matched to a gene: 9. Here the CDR3 DNA reads TGTGCCTGGAGTGTACAAGGGACAGGGGTGTCGGCTTTCTTT. Amino acid sequence: CAWSVQGTGVSAFF.

This chain links TRBV20-1 with TRBJ2-7; D is uncertain. The germline V gene has CDR1 DFQATT and CDR2 SNEGSKA (reference sequence). The CDR3 extends over 14 amino acids. Trimming stripped 1 base from V and 0 bases from J, with 10 bases between. CDR3 amino acids: CSARVEVSSYEQYF. The CDR3 DNA sequence: TGCAGTGCTAGAGTGGAAGTTTCCTCCTACGAGCAGTACTTC.

In its sample, this clonotype was seen many times. The chain uses TRBV10-1 and TRBJ2-5; 13 bases match TRBD2. Trimming at V came to 0 bases and at J to 0 bases, leaving 7 bases not matched to a gene. This CDR3 region has 19 residues. Germline V CDR1 and CDR2: WNHNN, SYGVQD (reference sequence). CDR3 region: CASSESKTSGGPYQETQYF. In DNA form, the CDR3 reads TGCGCCAGCAGTGAGTCGAAGACTAGCGGGGGGCCTTACCAAGAGACCCAGTACTTC.

The chain joins TRBV19 to TRBJ1-2; D unclear. V dropped 7 bases and J dropped 6 bases, with 18 bases sitting between them. CDR1 is LNHDA, CDR2 SQIVND, per germline (reference sequence). This CDR3 spans 14 amino acids. CDR3 protein: CASKKYGLVDGYTF. The CDR3 nucleotides are TGTGCCAGTAAAAAATACGGGCTCGTAGATGGCTACACCTTC.

J is TRBJ2-2 and V is TRBV20-1, with 10 bases aligning to TRBD1. Germline V gene data show CDR1 as DFQATT and CDR2 as SNEGSKA (reference sequence). Unmatched junction bases numbered 24, after V lost 2 bases and J lost 6 bases. This CDR3 has 21 amino acids. CDR3 nucleotide sequence: TGCAGTGCTAGAAAGGTCGCAGGACAGGGGGATTTTTTAGGGGTTGCCGGGGAGCTGTTTTTT. Translating it yields CSARKVAGQGDFLGVAGELFF.

This clonotype was found a few times. The chain couples TRBV20-1 to TRBJ2-3; 9 bases agree with TRBD2. This CDR3 spans 13 amino acids. J gave up 2 bases and V 5 bases, and 2 bases lay outside the gene matches. The germline V gene encodes CDR1 DFQATT and CDR2 SNEGSKA (reference sequence). The CDR3 DNA is TGCAGTGCTCCTAGCGGGACCACAGATACGCAGTATTTT. Amino acid sequence: CSAPSGTTDTQYF.

Of note for this clonotype: This may arise from a read error, as a much more abundant clone is one base away. The missing conserved phenylalanine or tryptophan at the end of this CDR3 makes a read error likely. V gene TRBV4-1 combines with J gene TRBJ2-4; TRBD2 might be the D (6 bases). CDR1 is MGHRA, CDR2 YSYEKL, per germline. The CDR3 is 15 residues long. Trimming removed 4 bases from V and 3 bases from J, with 13 bases in between. CDR3 in DNA: TGCGCCAGCAGCCTCGGGTGGGGGGACAAAAACATTCAGTACCTC. This translates into CASSLGWGDKNIQYL.

This clonotype was seen many times. V is TRBV7-9 and J is TRBJ1-5; D not certain. Looked up from germline, CDR1 is SEHNR and CDR2 is FQNEAQ (reference sequence). This CDR3 comprises 15 residues. The V gene lost 4 bases and the J gene lost 5 bases, with 15 bases spanning the gap. CDR3 nucleotides: TGTGCCAGCAGCTCGGACGAACGGAGGGATCAGCCCCAGCATTTT. Protein: CASSSDERRDQPQHF.

The gene calls are TRBV4-1 and TRBJ1-1; possible D gene TRBD1, 5 bases. Trimming left V 5 bases short and J 3 bases short, with 22 bases between. Germline assignment: CDR1 MGHRA and CDR2 YSYEKL. This CDR3 comprises 17 residues. The CDR3 bases are TGCGCCAGCAGCAAGTACGGGGCGCGGGATGGTGACACTGAAGCTTTCTTT. As protein: CASSKYGARDGDTEAFF.

This clonotype appeared many times. This rearrangement joins TRBV28 to TRBJ2-5; D tentatively fits TRBD1 or TRBD2 (5 bases each). Germline V gene sequence: CDR1 MDHEN, CDR2 SYDVKM. The CDR3 is made up of 14 amino acids. The germline V and J ends were trimmed by 9 bases and 5 bases, with 19 bases remaining between them. CDR3 in amino acids: CASRPQGTGETQYF. DNA for the CDR3: TGTGCCAGTCGACCCCAGGGAACGGGGGAGACCCAGTACTTC. Using reference TRBV28 and TRBJ2-5 for the parts outside the CDR3, the full variable domain is DVKVTQSSRYLVKRTGEKVFLECVQDMDHENMFWYRQDPGLGLRLIYFSYDVKMKEKGDIPEGYSVSREKKERFSLILESASTNQTSMYLCASRPQGTGETQYFGPGTRLLVL.